A single sample is the source of the 32 T cell receptor beta chains below, sequenced in a study of cytomegalovirus exposure and HLA in healthy donors. Researchers ran the PCR with 60 Vbeta and 13 Jbeta primers. Assay: immunoSEQ multiplex PCR; the TCRdb copy retains only in-frame clones and omits some. In the table there are 150,000 or so clones, under 80% of which are singletons. Sequences were obtained from PBMCs. These receptors all come from a man between 18 and 29 years old in good health and CMV-seropositive.

Here the CDR3 reads CSVALTGSGDTQYF. The CDR3 coding sequence is TGCAGCGTTGCCCTTACAGGGTCGGGAGATACGCAGTATTTT. V and J are TRBV29-1 and TRBJ2-3; the D gene is possibly TRBD1 (6 bases). This CDR3 is 14 amino acids long. V lost 4 bases and J lost 5, with 16 bases in between. Germline V gene sequence: CDR1 SQVTM, CDR2 ANQGSEA.

The V and J genes are TRBV4-1 and TRBJ1-5; no clear D gene. CDR3 length: 16 residues. V was clipped by 0 bases and J by 3 bases, with 12 bases between them. Germline CDR1 is MGHRA and CDR2 is YSYEKL. DNA for the CDR3: TGCGCCAGCAGCCAAGACTATGCGGGTCTCAATCAGCCCCAGCATTTT. Translating gives CASSQDYAGLNQPQHF.

The V call is TRBV7-8, the J call TRBJ2-2; 7 nucleotides agree with TRBD1. V gave up 2 bases and J gave up 6 bases; unmatched junction bases: 6. The CDR3 contains 15 residues. Per the germline V gene, CDR1 is SGHVS and CDR2 is FQNEAQ. The CDR3 loop is CASSLLRGQAGELFF. The CDR3 DNA reads TGTGCCAGCAGCTTACTGAGGGGGCAAGCCGGGGAGCTGTTTTTT.

The chain joins TRBV4-2 to TRBJ2-5; D possibly corresponds to TRBD1 (5 bases). The CDR3 is 16 amino acids. The germline V gene encodes CDR1 LGHNA and CDR2 YNFKEQ. V dropped 0 bases and J dropped 4 bases, with 15 bases sitting between them. CDR3 sequence reads: CASSQDLGLGAETQYF. The DNA for the CDR3 is TGTGCCAGCAGCCAAGATTTGGGGTTAGGGGCAGAGACCCAGTACTTC.

The chain joins TRBV18 to TRBJ2-7; 7 nucleotides agree with TRBD1. CDR1 is KGHSH, CDR2 LQKENI, per germline. The CDR3 covers 16 residues. V was pared by 3 bases and J by 2 bases, with 10 bases of the junction left unmatched. CDR3 in DNA: TGTGCCAGCTCACCCCTAGGGGGCGACTCCACCTACGAGCAGTACTTC. Protein product: CASSPLGGDSTYEQYF.

V gene TRBV4-2 combines with J gene TRBJ2-3; 9 nucleotides align to TRBD2. The junction had 8 bases not matched to a gene; V was cut back by 4 bases and J by 3 bases. CDR1 and CDR2 (germline): LGHNA, YNFKEQ. CDR3 length: 16 residues. The CDR3 region is CASSPLGTSLTDTQYF. The CDR3 DNA sequence: TGTGCCAGCAGCCCGCTTGGGACTAGCCTGACAGATACGCAGTATTTT.

A few counts support this clone. The V call is TRBV7-9, the J call TRBJ2-7; the D gene is possibly TRBD2 (7 bases). Trimming stripped 4 bases from V and 4 bases from J, with 14 bases between. This CDR3 has 14 residues. Germline assignment: CDR1 SEHNR and CDR2 FQNEAQ (reference sequence). The CDR3, as DNA: TGTGCCAGCAGCTGGGGGGGGGCCATATACGAGCAGTACTTC. Protein: CASSWGGAIYEQYF.

This clone has just a few counts. This chain links TRBV30 with TRBJ1-1; D is unresolved. The CDR3 is made up of 13 amino acids. CDR1 and CDR2 from the germline V gene are GTSNPN and SVGIG (reference sequence). V lost 2 bases and J 3 bases, leaving 10 bases between the germline ends. CDR3 region: CAWSPQSDTEAFF. CDR3 sequence (DNA): TGTGCCTGGAGTCCACAGAGTGACACTGAAGCTTTCTTT.

This clone was counted a single time. The chain is built from TRBV28 and TRBJ1-2, with D maybe TRBD1 (6 bases). Germline V CDR1 and CDR2: MDHEN, SYDVKM. The V end lost 4 bases, the J end lost 2 bases, and 11 bases lay between the germline ends. This CDR3 comprises 14 residues. The CDR3 coding sequence is TGTGCCAGCAGTTCGACAGGACAGAACTATGGCTACACCTTC. As protein: CASSSTGQNYGYTF.

The chain has TRBV2 and TRBJ1-1; 8 bases fit TRBD1. The CDR3 is 12 amino acids. Germline-derived CDR1 and CDR2 are SNHLY and FYNNEI. The trim removed 7 bases at V and 5 bases at J, leaving 3 bases unmatched. CDR3 residues: CASTTGGTEAFF. CDR3 sequence (DNA): TGTGCCAGCACAACAGGGGGAACTGAAGCTTTCTTT.

The chain couples TRBV19 to TRBJ1-5, with 10 bases aligning to TRBD1. The CDR3 totals 15 residues. The trim removed 4 bases at V and 5 bases at J, leaving 5 bases unmatched. Germline CDR1 LNHDA, CDR2 SQIVND (reference sequence). The DNA for the CDR3 is TGTGCCAGTAGTAGAGCCGGGACAGGGGATCAGCCCCAGCATTTT. Its translation: CASSRAGTGDQPQHF. Variable domain in full (rest from reference TRBV19 and TRBJ1-5): DGGITQSPKYLFRKEGQNVTLSCEQNLNHDAMYWYRQDPGQGLRLIYYSQIVNDFQKGDIAEGYSVSREKKESFPLTVTSAQKNPTAFYLCASSRAGTGDQPQHFGDGTRLSIL.

A few counts support this clone. The chain has TRBV18 and TRBJ1-4; unclear D gene. V was pared by 6 bases and J by 8 bases, with 10 bases between. This CDR3 is 12 amino acids long. CDR1 and CDR2 (germline): KGHSH, LQKENI. The CDR3 sequence is CASSQYSEKLFF. The CDR3 nucleotides are TGTGCCAGCTCCCAATACAGCGAAAAACTGTTTTTT.

The chain is built from TRBV19 and TRBJ1-1; 7 nucleotides line up with TRBD1. Germline lookup yields CDR1 LNHDA and CDR2 SQIVND (reference sequence). This CDR3 is built from 14 residues. Trimming removed 5 bases from V and 10 bases from J; junction bases left unmatched: 13. As DNA, the CDR3 is TGTGCCAGTAGTCCCCGCGGACAGGCCCCTGGAGCTTTCTTT. Translation gives CASSPRGQAPGAFF.

The chain carries TRBV5-1 and TRBJ2-5, with D tentatively TRBD2 (6 bases). The CDR3 has 16 amino acids. V shed 2 bases and J shed 5 bases, with 19 bases lying between them. Germline assignment: CDR1 SGHRS and CDR2 YFSETQ. CDR3: CASSFLTGTLAETQYF. In nucleotides, the CDR3 is TGCGCCAGCAGCTTCCTAACCGGGACTTTGGCGGAGACCCAGTACTTC.

This clone was seen more than once but under ten times. The CDR3 nucleotides read TGTGCCAGCAGTGTTCTAACAGGGATAGGTAACACCGGGGAGCTGTTTTTT. Encoded protein: CASSVLTGIGNTGELFF. This rearrangement joins TRBV6-1 to TRBJ2-2; weak D call: TRBD1 (6 bases). CDR3 length equals 17 residues. V lost 4 bases and J 2 bases, leaving 17 bases between the germline ends. Germline lookup yields CDR1 MNHNS and CDR2 SASEGT.

This chain uses TRBV5-1 with TRBJ2-5; no firm D call. V lost 3 bases and J lost 4, with 10 bases in between. Germline assignment: CDR1 SGHRS and CDR2 YFSETQ. The CDR3 contains 13 residues. For the CDR3, the DNA is TGCGCCAGCAGCTCCCGCGCGTTAGAGACCCAGTACTTC. Its translation: CASSSRALETQYF.

The V gene is TRBV5-1, the J gene TRBJ1-4; weak D call: TRBD1 (6 bases). The CDR3 has 15 residues. Germline V gene data show CDR1 as SGHRS and CDR2 as YFSETQ. Trimming cost V 4 bases and J 6 bases, with 16 bases left between them. The CDR3 DNA reads TGCGCCAGCAGCCACAATACAGGGATTGATGAAAAACTGTTTTTT. It is translated as CASSHNTGIDEKLFF. Filled out from reference TRBV5-1 and TRBJ1-4, the complete variable domain reads KAGVTQTPRYLIKTRGQQVTLSCSPISGHRSVSWYQQTPGQGLQFLFEYFSETQRNKGNFPGRFSGRQFSNSRSEMNVSTLELGDSALYLCASSHNTGIDEKLFFGSGTQLSVL.

This chain connects TRBV19 to TRBJ1-1; perhaps TRBD1 as D (6 bases). Germline V gene sequence: CDR1 LNHDA, CDR2 SQIVND (reference sequence). The CDR3 consists of 13 residues. V lost 8 bases, J lost 5 bases, and 15 bases lay in between. The CDR3 region is CASHHRGWTEAFF. The CDR3 nucleotides are TGTGCCAGTCACCATAGGGGGTGGACTGAAGCTTTCTTT.

The chain carries TRBV5-4 and TRBJ1-1; 8 nucleotides align to TRBD1. V gave up 4 bases and J gave up 2 bases; unmatched junction bases: 4. Germline lookup yields CDR1 SGHNT and CDR2 YYREEE (reference sequence). There are 14 residues in the CDR3. The CDR3 bases are TGTGCCAGCAGCCTCGCAGGGGGCAACACTGAAGCTTTCTTT. Encoded protein: CASSLAGGNTEAFF.

This clone was recorded a few times. The chain is built from TRBV30 and TRBJ2-1, with a tentative D call TRBD2 (5 bases). Germline CDR1 reads GTSNPN; CDR2 reads SVGIG (reference sequence). The CDR3 sequence is 13 residues long. V lost 5 bases and J lost 4, with 12 bases in between. The CDR3 region has the DNA TGTGCCTGGCGAAGCGGCCCGTACAATGAGCAGTTCTTC. Amino acids: CAWRSGPYNEQFF.

The chain couples TRBV5-1 to TRBJ1-5; 9 positions match TRBD1. V was clipped by 4 bases and J by 4 bases; unmatched bases: 6. Germline V gives CDR1 SGHRS, CDR2 YFSETQ. This CDR3 is built from 15 residues. As DNA, the CDR3 is TGCGCCAGCAGCGAAGGGGACAGGGATAATCAGCCCCAGCATTTT. Protein sequence: CASSEGDRDNQPQHF.

Only one count was recorded for this clone. V gene TRBV5-1 combines with J gene TRBJ2-5; 12 bases match TRBD2. Germline V gene sequence: CDR1 SGHRS, CDR2 YFSETQ. The CDR3 runs 16 residues. The J segment lost 1 base and the V segment lost 4 bases, leaving 5 bases of the junction unmatched. CDR3 amino acids: CASSRELAGGQETQYF. CDR3 nucleotides: TGCGCCAGCAGCCGAGAACTAGCGGGGGGCCAAGAGACCCAGTACTTC.

CDR3 sequence reads: CASSVTGTSGPLYF. The CDR3 DNA reads TGTGCCAGCAGCGTGACCGGGACTAGCGGGCCTCTATACTTC. This chain connects TRBV9 to TRBJ2-7, with 12 bases matching TRBD2. Looked up from germline, CDR1 is SGDLS and CDR2 is YYNGEE. V shed 2 bases and J 13 bases; nucleotides not matched to a gene: 10. The CDR3 spans 14 residues. The full variable domain, rest sourced from reference TRBV9 and TRBJ2-7, is DSGVTQTPKHLITATGQRVTLRCSPRSGDLSVYWYQQSLDQGLQFLIQYYNGEERAKGNILERFSAQQFPDLHSELNLSSLELGDSALYFCASSVTGTSGPLYFGPGTRLTVT.

The chain combines TRBV19 with TRBJ2-1; possible D gene TRBD2, 6 bases. Germline CDR1 and CDR2: LNHDA and SQIVND (reference sequence). The V end lost 6 bases, the J end lost 2 bases, and 14 bases lay between the germline ends. This CDR3 contains 15 residues. The CDR3 region has the DNA TGTGCCAGTAGCGGAGGGGCCCGCCCCTACAATGAGCAGTTCTTC. Its translation: CASSGGARPYNEQFF.

This sequence joins TRBV28 and TRBJ1-1, with TRBD1 as a possible D gene (6 bases). Between the trimmed V and J ends, which lost 5 bases and 0 bases, there was a span of 13 bases. Germline lookup yields CDR1 MDHEN and CDR2 SYDVKM. This CDR3 region has 15 residues. The CDR3, as DNA: TGTGCCAGCAGTCTGGTTGGGGACATGAACACTGAAGCTTTCTTT. The encoded protein is CASSLVGDMNTEAFF.

The chain links TRBV6-6 to TRBJ1-1; 7 bases are a match to TRBD1. With 6 bases clipped from V and 0 bases from J, the junction kept 10 bases outside the gene matches. The CDR3 runs 16 residues. Germline V gives CDR1 MNHNY, CDR2 SVGAGI (reference sequence). The DNA of the CDR3 is TGTGCCAGCAGCCTAAGACAGGGCGGTTTGAACACTGAAGCTTTCTTT. Encoded protein: CASSLRQGGLNTEAFF.

This sequence joins TRBV19 and TRBJ2-2; tentatively, D is TRBD1 (6 bases). Germline V gives CDR1 LNHDA, CDR2 SQIVND (reference sequence). The CDR3 consists of 14 residues. The V end was cut by 7 bases, the J end by 6 bases, with 15 bases between. As DNA, the CDR3 is TGTGCCAGTACCCTTTACTCAGGGGCCGGGGAGCTGTTTTTT. Protein sequence: CASTLYSGAGELFF.

The rearrangement links TRBV28 to TRBJ1-5; 7 positions match TRBD1. The CDR3 totals 18 residues. After removal of 5 bases from V and 0 bases from J, the junction contained 13 bases not matched to a gene. Germline loops: CDR1 MDHEN, CDR2 SYDVKM. This CDR3 reads CASSHTRQGMGSNQPQHF. CDR3 coding DNA: TGTGCCAGCAGTCATACACGACAGGGAATGGGTAGCAATCAGCCCCAGCATTTT.

V and J are TRBV4-3 and TRBJ2-1, with D unclear. V shed 2 bases and J shed 5 bases, with 10 bases lying between them. Per the germline V gene, CDR1 is LGHNA and CDR2 is YSLEER. The CDR3 is made up of 14 amino acids. The CDR3 protein is CASSQHFRDNEQFF. For the CDR3, the DNA is TGCGCCAGCAGCCAACACTTCCGGGACAATGAGCAGTTCTTC.

The chain couples TRBV27 to TRBJ2-5; 7 nucleotides line up with TRBD1. Germline V gene data show CDR1 as MNHEY and CDR2 as SMNVEV (reference sequence). With V trimmed by 6 bases and J by 1 base, 5 bases remained unmatched. The CDR3 has 14 amino acids. CDR3 loop: CASSPNRGQETQYF. CDR3 sequence (DNA): TGTGCCAGCAGCCCGAACAGGGGCCAAGAGACCCAGTACTTC.

The gene calls are TRBV27 and TRBJ1-5; 9 bases are shared with TRBD1. Looked up from germline, CDR1 is MNHEY and CDR2 is SMNVEV (reference sequence). This CDR3 comprises 14 residues. Trimming took 6 bases from V and 7 from J; bases not matched to a gene: 7. The CDR3 bases are TGTGCCAGCAGACAACAGGGGGCAGGGCAGCCCCAGCATTTT. Protein: CASRQQGAGQPQHF.

This clone was seen only a few times. The rearrangement uses TRBV6-5 and TRBJ1-2, with D unclear. Trimming removed 5 bases at V and 0 bases at J, with 4 bases between. The CDR3 is 12 amino acids. Germline V gene lookup returns CDR1 MNHEY and CDR2 SVGAGI. The CDR3 DNA sequence: TGTGCCAGCAGTGTCTCTAACTATGGCTACACCTTC. This sequence encodes CASSVSNYGYTF.